This TCR beta chain was recovered during a study of regulatory T cells in long-lasting Graves disease. CDR3 length: 16 amino acids. V trimming: 1 base; J trimming: 4 bases; junction bases outside the gene matches: 6. The time point is: newly diagnosed GD, antithyroid drugs for less than 3 months. RNA isolated from PBMCs was used to make the TCR library. This clonotype was counted ten times or more. Arm-PCR of CDR3 regions and iRepertoire HTBI primers were the basis on which TCR beta libraries were built. Study processing details: Across samples, 50 to 65 TRBV and 14 TRBJ segments were found. TCRdb reprocessed the multiplex PCR reads via MiXCR and lists one record per CDR3 protein. The V and J calls and clone size are TCRdb's, not the authors'. This sample has 350,000 to 500,000 distinct CDR3 sequences; around 13% occur once, and the top ten carry over 15%. These sequences were also reported in another study, on T cells in Graves' hyperthyroidism and ophthalmopathy.

The sequence was collected from a woman aged 50 to 60 with Graves disease. The sequenced sample was peripheral blood mononuclear cells (PBMCs), obtained at new diagnosis, from a patient treated with antithyroid drugs. The chain combines TRBV12-3 or TRBV12-4 with TRBJ1-5; 8 nucleotides line up with TRBD1. This chain's CDR3 is CASSLGPDRVNQPQHF. The CDR3 coding sequence is TGTGCCAGCAGTTTAGGGCCGGACAGGGTGAATCAGCCCCAGCATTTT.